The 18 T cell receptor beta chains below were found in one sample sequenced in a study of blood T cell repertoires in COVID-19 (TCRdb year 2020). Library preparation used the immunoSEQ multiplex PCR assay. The clones in this table, taken by TCRdb from immuneACCESS, are in-frame only. Not every clone is retained; where verified, under half of the shortfall comes from an unresolved V gene, and the cause of the rest is unknown. The sample records some 170,000 clones, around 83% of which are singletons. Roughly 7.7% of the sample is taken by the ten largest. The specimen was peripheral blood. The source of these receptors is a woman aged 60-75 years with acute or convalescent COVID-19.

This chain links TRBV14 with TRBJ2-1; D perhaps matches TRBD2 (6 bases). Trimming took off 1 base at V and 7 bases at J, with 17 bases between the two ends. Germline loops: CDR1 SGHDN, CDR2 FVKESK. The CDR3 runs to 16 residues. The CDR3 reads CASSQVGGVPGNEQFF. The CDR3 region has the DNA TGTGCCAGCAGCCAAGTGGGGGGAGTACCCGGGAATGAGCAGTTCTTC.

CDR3 sequence: CASSTASPPPTDTQYF. CDR3 bases: TGTGCCAGCAGCACAGCTTCCCCTCCCCCCACAGATACGCAGTATTTT. The J gene is TRBJ2-3, the V gene TRBV28; D unresolved. The CDR3 length is 16 residues. V was pared by 6 bases and J by 2 bases, with 18 bases between. Germline loops: CDR1 MDHEN, CDR2 SYDVKM.

V usage is TRBV9 and J usage is TRBJ2-2; 10 positions match TRBD1. J was trimmed by 5 bases and V by 5 bases; bases with no gene match: 3. Germline assignment: CDR1 SGDLS and CDR2 YYNGEE. This CDR3 is 14 amino acids long. In DNA, the CDR3 is TGTGCCAGCAGGGGACAGGGGCAGACCGGGGAGCTGTTTTTT. Translation: CASRGQGQTGELFF.

The rearrangement joins TRBV3-1 (or the pseudogene TRBV3-2) to TRBJ2-1; 7 nucleotides agree with TRBD2. The J segment lost 6 bases and the V segment lost 4 bases, leaving 6 bases of the junction unmatched. This CDR3 is 14 amino acids long. CDR1 is LGHDT and CDR2 is YNNKEL in the germline V gene (reference sequence). Here the CDR3 reads CASSRTAGANEQFF. In DNA, the CDR3 is TGTGCCAGCAGCCGTACTGCGGGAGCCAATGAGCAGTTCTTC.

The chain has TRBV12-5 and TRBJ2-1; D possibly corresponds to TRBD2 (5 bases). V lost 5 bases, J lost 4 bases, and 15 bases lay in between. CDR3 length: 15 residues. CDR1 LGHNT and CDR2 FRNRAP come from the germline V gene. CDR3 sequence reads: CASGLTQPGYNEQFF. The CDR3 DNA follows: TGTGCTAGTGGTCTGACACAACCGGGATACAATGAGCAGTTCTTC.

The rearrangement uses TRBV7-9 and TRBJ2-5; D may be TRBD2 (6 bases). The V end was cut by 5 bases, the J end by 0 bases, with 13 bases between. Germline V CDR1 and CDR2: SEHNR, FQNEAQ (reference sequence). This CDR3 comprises 15 residues. CDR3 region: CASSPGTLYQETQYF. The CDR3 DNA reads as TGTGCCAGCAGCCCTGGGACTCTGTACCAAGAGACCCAGTACTTC.

The chain joins TRBV6-5 to TRBJ2-3, with D perhaps matching TRBD1 (6 bases). Trimming stripped 6 bases from V and 2 bases from J, with 12 bases between. Germline CDR1 MNHEY, CDR2 SVGAGI. The CDR3 covers 14 residues. CDR3 in amino acids: CASRQGHSTDTQYF. The CDR3 DNA reads as TGTGCCAGCAGACAGGGCCATTCCACAGATACGCAGTATTTT.

The V and J genes are TRBV4-1 and TRBJ2-1; 16 nucleotides agree with TRBD2. From germline, CDR1 is MGHRA and CDR2 YSYEKL. The CDR3 is 16 amino acids. J lost 7 bases, V lost 3 bases, and 3 bases had no gene match. The CDR3 DNA follows: TGCGCCAGCAGCCACGGGACTAGCGGGAGGGGTAATGAGCAGTTCTTC. It encodes CASSHGTSGRGNEQFF.

The chain employs TRBV6-2 or TRBV6-3 and TRBJ1-2; 8 nucleotides match TRBD1. The germline CDR1 and CDR2 sequences are MNHEY and SVGEGT. V shed 2 bases, J shed 4 bases, and the junction held 6 bases outside the gene matches. The CDR3 has 15 amino acids. CDR3 protein: CASSYEGQAFYGYTF. In DNA form, the CDR3 reads TGTGCCAGCAGTTACGAGGGACAGGCGTTCTATGGCTACACCTTC.

The gene calls are TRBV5-1 and TRBJ2-1; 10 bases align to TRBD2. Trimming at V came to 3 bases and at J to 4 bases, leaving 10 bases not matched to a gene. CDR3 length: 17 residues. Germline V CDR1 and CDR2: SGHRS, YFSETQ. CDR3 bases: TGCGCCAGCAGCTCGTCTAGCGGGAGATTCACGTACAATGAGCAGTTCTTC. It is translated as CASSSSSGRFTYNEQFF.

V and J are TRBV5-5 and TRBJ1-1, with no clear D. The germline CDR1 and CDR2 sequences are SGHKS and YYEKEE (reference sequence). The germline V and J ends were trimmed by 4 bases and 3 bases, with 13 bases remaining between them. The CDR3 is 14 amino acids. Here the CDR3 DNA reads TGTGCCAGCAGCCTGCGCCGGTCGGACACTGAAGCTTTCTTT. Amino acids: CASSLRRSDTEAFF.

The J gene is TRBJ1-2, the V gene TRBV7-9; 8 positions agree with TRBD1. Germline lookup yields CDR1 SEHNR and CDR2 FQNEAQ (reference sequence). The CDR3 loop spans 15 amino acids. After removal of 4 bases from V and 6 bases from J, the junction contained 10 bases not matched to a gene. The CDR3 DNA reads as TGTGCCAGCAGCTCCAGACAGGGGCCCTTGGATGGCTACACCTTC. Protein sequence: CASSSRQGPLDGYTF.

The chain carries TRBV24-1 and TRBJ2-5; 9 bases match TRBD2. CDR1 and CDR2 from the germline V gene are KGHDR and SFDVKD. J gave up 5 bases and V 5 bases, and 2 bases lay outside the gene matches. This CDR3 is built from 13 residues. The CDR3 region is CATSASGGETQYF. The CDR3 DNA sequence: TGTGCCACCAGTGCCAGCGGGGGGGAGACCCAGTACTTC.

The chain employs TRBV20-1 and TRBJ1-5, with D possibly TRBD1 on 6 matching bases. The CDR3 covers 14 residues. V lost 3 bases, J lost 3 bases, and 12 bases lay in between. CDR1 and CDR2 (germline): DFQATT, SNEGSKA (reference sequence). The CDR3 sequence: CSASPGHFNQPQHF. The CDR3 DNA reads TGCAGTGCTAGTCCGGGACATTTCAATCAGCCCCAGCATTTT.

The V gene is TRBV18, the J gene TRBJ2-1, with 8 positions matching TRBD2. CDR1 KGHSH and CDR2 LQKENI come from the germline V gene. The CDR3 has 15 residues. J gave up 3 bases and V 3 bases, and 4 bases lay outside the gene matches. CDR3 sequence (DNA): TGTGCCAGCTCACCGATGAGCGGGAGCTACAATGAGCAGTTCTTC. Protein: CASSPMSGSYNEQFF. Looking up the rest from reference TRBV18 and TRBJ2-1 gives the full variable domain: NAGVMQNPRHLVRRRGQEARLRCSPMKGHSHVYWYRQLPEEGLKFMVYLQKENIIDESGMPKERFSAEFPKEGPSILRIQQVVRGDSAAYFCASSPMSGSYNEQFFGPGTRLTVL.

The rearrangement links TRBV6-5 to TRBJ2-1, with 9 bases identical to TRBD2. The CDR3 is made up of 16 amino acids. The germline V gene encodes CDR1 MNHEY and CDR2 SVGAGI. The ends lost 0 bases at V and 9 bases at J; junction bases unmatched: 9. For the CDR3, the DNA is TGTGCCAGCAGTTACTCCAGGACTAGCGTTCGAGGTGAGCAGTTCTTC. It encodes CASSYSRTSVRGEQFF.

This sequence joins TRBV6-5 and TRBJ2-2; D remains unclear. Germline CDR1 MNHEY, CDR2 SVGAGI. V shed 6 bases and J shed 8 bases, with 13 bases lying between them. The CDR3 loop spans 13 amino acids. CDR3 DNA: TGTGCCAGCAGAACTACCATGTTGGGGGAGCTGTTTTTT. This sequence encodes CASRTTMLGELFF.

This chain connects TRBV12-3 or TRBV12-4 to TRBJ2-5; weak D call: TRBD2 (5 bases). V was trimmed by 3 bases and J by 5 bases, leaving 7 bases between them. CDR3 length: 12 residues. The CDR3 loop reads CASSFRGETQYF. The DNA for the CDR3 is TGTGCCAGCAGTTTCCGAGGGGAGACCCAGTACTTC.